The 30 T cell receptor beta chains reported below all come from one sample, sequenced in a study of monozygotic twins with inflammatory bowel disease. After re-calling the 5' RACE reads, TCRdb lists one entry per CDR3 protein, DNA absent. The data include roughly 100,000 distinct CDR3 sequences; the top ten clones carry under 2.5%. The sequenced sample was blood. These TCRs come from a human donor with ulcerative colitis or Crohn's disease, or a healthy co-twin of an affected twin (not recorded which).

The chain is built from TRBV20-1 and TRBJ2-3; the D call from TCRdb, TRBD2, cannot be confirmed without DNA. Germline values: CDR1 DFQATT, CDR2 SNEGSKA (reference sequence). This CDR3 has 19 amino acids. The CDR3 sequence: CSARDRGTSGRSSTDTQYF.

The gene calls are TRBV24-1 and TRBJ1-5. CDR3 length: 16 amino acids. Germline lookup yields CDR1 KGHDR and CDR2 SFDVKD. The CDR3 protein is CATASGGGPGNQPQHF.

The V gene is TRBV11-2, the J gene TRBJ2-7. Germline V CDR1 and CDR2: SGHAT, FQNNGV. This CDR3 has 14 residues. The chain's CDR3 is CASSLVAGSYEQYF.

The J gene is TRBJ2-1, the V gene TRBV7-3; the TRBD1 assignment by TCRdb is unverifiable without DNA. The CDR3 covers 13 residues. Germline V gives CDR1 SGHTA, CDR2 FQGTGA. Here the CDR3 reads CASSLMAGTEQFF.

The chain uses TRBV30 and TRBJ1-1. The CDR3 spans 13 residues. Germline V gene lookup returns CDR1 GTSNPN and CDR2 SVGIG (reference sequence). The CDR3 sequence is CAWSDRWATEAFF.

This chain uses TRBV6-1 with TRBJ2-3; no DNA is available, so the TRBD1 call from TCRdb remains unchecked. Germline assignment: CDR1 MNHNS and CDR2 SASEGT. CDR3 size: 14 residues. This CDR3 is CASSPRGITDTQYF.

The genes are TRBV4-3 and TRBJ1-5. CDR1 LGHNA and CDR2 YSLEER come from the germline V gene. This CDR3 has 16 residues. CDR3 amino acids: CASSQDRRQAYQPQHF.

CDR3 sequence: CASSRTSSYAQYF. This chain connects TRBV7-2 to TRBJ2-7; the D call from TCRdb, TRBD2, cannot be confirmed without DNA. The germline V gene has CDR1 SGHTA and CDR2 FQGNSA. The CDR3 extends over 13 amino acids.

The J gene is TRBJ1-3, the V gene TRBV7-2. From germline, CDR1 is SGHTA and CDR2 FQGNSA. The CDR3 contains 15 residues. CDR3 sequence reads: CASSGYRSSGNTIYF. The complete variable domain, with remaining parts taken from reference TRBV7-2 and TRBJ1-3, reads GAGVSQSPSNKVTEKGKDVELRCDPISGHTALYWYRQSLGQGLEFLIYFQGNSAPDKSGLPSDRFSAERTGGSVSTLTIQRTQQEDSAVYLCASSGYRSSGNTIYFGEGSWLTVV.

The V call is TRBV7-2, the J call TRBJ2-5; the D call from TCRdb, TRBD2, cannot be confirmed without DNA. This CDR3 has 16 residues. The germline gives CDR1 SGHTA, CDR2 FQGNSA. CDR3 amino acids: CASSLEGRGGEETQYF.

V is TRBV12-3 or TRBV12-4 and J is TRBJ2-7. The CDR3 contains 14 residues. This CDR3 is CASSFWGNPYEQYF.

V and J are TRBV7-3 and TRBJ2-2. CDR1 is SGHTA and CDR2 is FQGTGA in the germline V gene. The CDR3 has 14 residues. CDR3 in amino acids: CASSLIANTGELFF.

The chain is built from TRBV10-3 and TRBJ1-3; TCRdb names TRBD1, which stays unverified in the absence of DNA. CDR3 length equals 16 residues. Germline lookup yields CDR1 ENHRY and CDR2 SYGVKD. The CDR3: CAISDPGEVSGNTIYF.

The CDR3 sequence is CAWSSSDTNTDTQYF. This chain uses TRBV30 with TRBJ2-3; the D call of TRBD2 rests on TCRdb alone, since no DNA is present to check it. Germline loops: CDR1 GTSNPN, CDR2 SVGIG (reference sequence). This CDR3 has 15 residues.

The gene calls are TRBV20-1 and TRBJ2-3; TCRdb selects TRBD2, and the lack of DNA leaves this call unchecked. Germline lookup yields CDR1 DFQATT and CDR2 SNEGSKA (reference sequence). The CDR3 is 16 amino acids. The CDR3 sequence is CSARDWTSPRGDTQYF.

The CDR3 loop reads CSANGGDIAENIQYF. The chain combines TRBV20-1 with TRBJ2-4. The CDR3 covers 15 residues. Germline loops: CDR1 DFQATT, CDR2 SNEGSKA (reference sequence).

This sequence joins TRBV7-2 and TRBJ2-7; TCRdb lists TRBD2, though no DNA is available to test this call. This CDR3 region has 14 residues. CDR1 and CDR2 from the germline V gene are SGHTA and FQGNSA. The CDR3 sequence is CASASGLSAYEQYF.

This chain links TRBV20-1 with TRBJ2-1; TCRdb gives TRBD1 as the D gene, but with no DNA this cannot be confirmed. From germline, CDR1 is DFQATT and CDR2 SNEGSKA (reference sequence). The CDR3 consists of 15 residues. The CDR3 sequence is CSAIKGTGSHNEQFF.

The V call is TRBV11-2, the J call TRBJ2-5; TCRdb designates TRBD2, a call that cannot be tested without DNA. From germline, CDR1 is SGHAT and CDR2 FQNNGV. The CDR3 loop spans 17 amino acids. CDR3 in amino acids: CASSFYTSGGAMETQYF.

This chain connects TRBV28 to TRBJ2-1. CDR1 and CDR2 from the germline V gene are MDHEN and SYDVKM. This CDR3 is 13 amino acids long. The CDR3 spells CASSFPIYNEQFF.

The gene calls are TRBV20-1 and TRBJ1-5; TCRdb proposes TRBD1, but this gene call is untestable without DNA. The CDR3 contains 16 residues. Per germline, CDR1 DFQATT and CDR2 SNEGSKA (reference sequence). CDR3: CSARRMTGGLNQPQHF.

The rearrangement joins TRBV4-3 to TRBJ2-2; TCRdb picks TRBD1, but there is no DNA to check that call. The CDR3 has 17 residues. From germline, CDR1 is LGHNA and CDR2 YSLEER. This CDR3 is CAPGAGDPTANTGELFF.

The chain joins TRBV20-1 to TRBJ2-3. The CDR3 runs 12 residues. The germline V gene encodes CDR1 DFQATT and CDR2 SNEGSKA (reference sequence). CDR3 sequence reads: CSASPRTDTQYF.

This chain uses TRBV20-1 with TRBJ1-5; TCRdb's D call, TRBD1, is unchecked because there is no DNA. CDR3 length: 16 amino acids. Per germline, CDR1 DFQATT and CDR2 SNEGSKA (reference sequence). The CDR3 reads CSARVSGTGRNQPQHF.

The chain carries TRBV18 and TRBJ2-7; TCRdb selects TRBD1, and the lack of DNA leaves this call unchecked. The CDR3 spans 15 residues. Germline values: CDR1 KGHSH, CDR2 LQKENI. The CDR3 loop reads CASSPKGDSSYEQYF.

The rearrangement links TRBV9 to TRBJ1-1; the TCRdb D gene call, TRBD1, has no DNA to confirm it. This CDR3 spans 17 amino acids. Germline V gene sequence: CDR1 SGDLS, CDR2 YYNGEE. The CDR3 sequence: CASSEPIAGTGPPRAFF.

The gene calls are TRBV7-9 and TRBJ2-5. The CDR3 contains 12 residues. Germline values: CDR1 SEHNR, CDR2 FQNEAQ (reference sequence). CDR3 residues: CASSLSIKTQYF.

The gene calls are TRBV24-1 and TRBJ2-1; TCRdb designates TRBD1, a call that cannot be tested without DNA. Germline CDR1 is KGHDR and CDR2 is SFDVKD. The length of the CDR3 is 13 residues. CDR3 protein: CATEDRGRIEQFF.

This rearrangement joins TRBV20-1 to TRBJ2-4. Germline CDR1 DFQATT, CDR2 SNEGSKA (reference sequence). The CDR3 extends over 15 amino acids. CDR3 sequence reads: CSARGGGLAKNIQYF.

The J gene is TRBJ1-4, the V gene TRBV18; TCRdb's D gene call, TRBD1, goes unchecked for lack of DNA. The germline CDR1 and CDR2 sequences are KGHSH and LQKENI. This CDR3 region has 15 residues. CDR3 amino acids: CASSPEAGGQEKLFF.